The source of this T cell receptor (beta chain) is a study of T cell responses to AZD1222 COVID-19 vaccine. The CDR3 is 14 amino acids. Germline CDR1 SEHNR, CDR2 FQNEAQ (reference sequence). Trimming removed 5 bases at V and 4 bases at J, with 15 bases between. The method was immunoSEQ multiplex PCR; TCRdb's version includes in-frame clones alone and lacks a portion of them. The table shows approximately 140,000 clones, with 90% occurring only once. V gene TRBV7-9 combines with J gene TRBJ2-7; possible D gene TRBD2, 6 bases. This clonotype originated in an adult who received the AZD1222 COVID-19 vaccine. This sample comprised peripheral blood, obtained 28 days after the second AZD1222 dose. CDR3 residues: CASSPSDRSYEQYF. The CDR3, as DNA: TGTGCCAGCAGCCCTAGCGACAGATCGTACGAGCAGTACTTC.